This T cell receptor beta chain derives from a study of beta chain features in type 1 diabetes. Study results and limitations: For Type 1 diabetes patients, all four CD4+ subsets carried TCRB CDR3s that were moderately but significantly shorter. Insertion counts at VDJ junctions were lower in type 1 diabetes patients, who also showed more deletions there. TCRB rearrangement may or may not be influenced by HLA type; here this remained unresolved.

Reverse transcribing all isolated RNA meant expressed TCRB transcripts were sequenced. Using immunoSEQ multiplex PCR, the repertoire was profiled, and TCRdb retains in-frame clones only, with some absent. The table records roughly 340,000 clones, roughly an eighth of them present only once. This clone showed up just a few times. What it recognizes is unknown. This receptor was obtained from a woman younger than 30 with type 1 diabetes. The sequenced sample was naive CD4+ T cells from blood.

CDR3 nucleotide sequence: TGCGCCAGCAGCCACGAAATCTCAGGGGCTACGGAGCTGTTTTTT. It yields the protein CASSHEISGATELFF. The rearrangement joins TRBV4-3 to TRBJ2-2, with D possibly matching TRBD1 (6 bases). In germline, CDR1 is LGHNA, CDR2 YSLEER. V was pared by 3 bases and J by 10 bases, with 18 bases between. The CDR3 length is 15 residues.